What follows describes a single T cell receptor (beta chain). Antigen unknown. The PCR was carried out with 60 Vbeta primers and 13 Jbeta primers. Some clones are missing from TCRdb's copy, which holds only in-frame ones; the method was immunoSEQ multiplex PCR. The table shows approximately 150,000 clones, with about 82% occurring only once. The ends lost 7 bases at V and 3 bases at J; junction bases unmatched: 15. Germline V gene data show CDR1 as LNHNV and CDR2 as YYDKDF (reference sequence). The CDR3 is 16 amino acids. The sample is drawn from a study of cytomegalovirus exposure and HLA in healthy donors. Across the whole study: Tens of millions of unique TCRs, all from HLA-typed donors, were included in an early release of the data.

Findings and limits, study-wide: The authors later found most CMV-associated TCR beta chains appeared HLA-restricted. Excluded were some V segments that proved indistinguishable, including TRBV6-2 and TRBV6-3. Three chains linked to CMV were shown in vitro to be specific for CMV antigens.

The chain is built from TRBV15 and TRBJ2-7, with TRBD2 matching 7 bases. The clonotype was recovered from a male donor in good health and CMV-seronegative. Specimen: PBMCs. The CDR3 spells CATTSEASGANYEQYF. CDR3 in DNA: TGTGCCACCACCTCTGAGGCTAGCGGCGCAAACTACGAGCAGTACTTC. The variable domain in full, with the rest retrieved from reference TRBV15 and TRBJ2-7, is DAMVIQNPRYQVTQFGKPVTLSCSQTLNHNVMYWYQQKSSQAPKLLFHYYDKDFNNEADTPDNFQSRRPNTSFCFLDIRSPGLGDTAMYLCATTSEASGANYEQYFGPGTRLTVT.